The next 16 T cell receptor beta chains were all read from a single sample in a study of Graves' ophthalmopathy and Graves' hyperthyroidism. RNA transcripts were the source from which TCR beta CDR3 regions were amplified. The library came from an HTBI-primed first-round RT-PCR and a second-round multiplex PCR. Via MiXCR, TCRdb re-called the multiplex PCR reads, giving one row per CDR3 protein. Among over 650,000 distinct CDR3 sequences listed, 35% to 50% were seen once. The sequenced material came from peripheral blood. The receptors shown here come from an adult man with Graves' ophthalmopathy.

Only a few counts were recorded for this clonotype. The chain has TRBV18 and TRBJ1-2; D is undetermined. Trimming pared 2 bases from V and 5 bases from J, leaving 15 bases between. This CDR3 contains 15 residues. CDR1 is KGHSH, CDR2 LQKENI, per germline. The CDR3 protein is CASSPSTATGYGYTF. CDR3 sequence (DNA): TGTGCCAGCTCACCAAGTACGGCCACTGGGTATGGCTACACCTTC.

This clonotype was seen many times. CDR3 nucleotide sequence: TGTGCCAGCTCCCCTGAGGGATCCTCCGGGGGCTACACCTTC. It specifies CASSPEGSSGGYTF. The rearrangement uses TRBV2 and TRBJ1-2, with D unclear. The CDR3 is made up of 14 amino acids. CDR1 is SNHLY, CDR2 FYNNEI, per germline. Trimming pared 8 bases from V and 8 bases from J, leaving 21 bases between.

The chain is built from TRBV25-1 and TRBJ2-7; 11 nucleotides line up with TRBD2. Judging by the DNA end, TRBJ2-1 fits better; the J call may be wrong. This CDR3 has 15 amino acids. Germline CDR1 reads MGHDK; CDR2 reads SYGVNS. Written as DNA, the CDR3 is TGTGCCAGCAGCGTAGGTAGCGGGGGGGATCTTGAGCAGTTCTTC. Its protein product is CASSVGSGGDLEQFF.

The V gene is TRBV5-5, the J gene TRBJ2-2; 9 positions agree with TRBD2. V lost 7 bases and J lost 2; bases outside the gene matches: 9. In germline, CDR1 is SGHKS, CDR2 YYEKEE (reference sequence). This CDR3 has 16 amino acids. The CDR3 nucleotides read TGTGCCAGCGGTAGCGGGAGATGGATTAACACCGGGGAGCTGTTTTTT. This codes for CASGSGRWINTGELFF.

Concerning this clonotype itself: At one boundary the junction diverges from the germline segment, which might be a read error. The chain couples TRBV19 to TRBJ1-4; no firm D call. Germline V CDR1 and CDR2: LNHDA, SQIVND (reference sequence). There are 17 residues in the CDR3. CDR3 nucleotide sequence: TGTGCCAGTAGTATTGTGCGGCAGGCTGCAACTAATGAAATACTGTTTTTT. Translated, it gives CASSIVRQAATNEILFF.

The genes are TRBV7-2 and TRBJ2-6; 8 bases are a match to TRBD1. V was pared by 5 bases and J by 1 base, with 10 bases of the junction left unmatched. The CDR3 has 18 amino acids. The V gene's germline CDR1 is SGHTA and CDR2 FQGNSA. CDR3 coding DNA: TGTGCCAGCAGCCCTAGACAGGGGTCTGGTTCTGGGGCCAACGTCCTGACTTTC. As protein: CASSPRQGSGSGANVLTF.

This sequence joins TRBV4-1 and TRBJ1-2; no firm D call. Germline assignment: CDR1 MGHRA and CDR2 YSYEKL. The CDR3 sequence is 16 residues long. Trimming cost V 4 bases and J 7 bases, with 22 bases left between them. CDR3 bases: TGCGCCAGCAGCCCCCTAACGATAATGAGCTTGGGTGGCTACACCTTC. Protein product: CASSPLTIMSLGGYTF.

V gene TRBV6-4 combines with J gene TRBJ1-5; D unclear. Germline V gene sequence: CDR1 MRHNA, CDR2 SNTAGT. This CDR3 is 13 amino acids long. Trimming cost V 5 bases and J 7 bases, with 12 bases left between them. The CDR3 loop is CASSLNAFQPQHF. CDR3 bases: TGTGCCAGCAGTTTAAATGCTTTCCAGCCCCAGCATTTT.

The chain has TRBV10-3 and TRBJ2-2; D is uncertain. Trimming pared 5 bases from V and 7 bases from J, leaving 14 bases between. Germline lookup yields CDR1 ENHRY and CDR2 SYGVKD. The CDR3 totals 14 residues. The CDR3 DNA reads as TGTGCCATCAGTTTGCAGGAGAACGACGGGGAGCTGTTTTTT. This sequence encodes CAISLQENDGELFF.

The CDR3 DNA follows: TGTGCCATCAGTTATACAGGGGCACTCTGGGAGACCCAGTACTTC. Its protein product is CAISYTGALWETQYF. The chain employs TRBV10-3 and TRBJ2-5; 7 bases are a match to TRBD1. Germline CDR1 reads ENHRY; CDR2 reads SYGVKD. V was pared by 5 bases and J by 5 bases, with 11 bases of the junction left unmatched. This CDR3 is built from 15 residues.

This clonotype has only a few counts. A junction boundary mismatches the germline segment, possibly from a read error. The chain couples TRBV10-3 to TRBJ1-2, with D maybe TRBD1 (5 bases). CDR1 is ENHRY, CDR2 SYGVKD, per germline. The CDR3 contains 13 residues. The CDR3 sequence is CASSPHPGAVVAF. CDR3 DNA: TGTGCCAGCTCACCCCACCCCGGGGCCGTCGTCGCCTTC.

Notes on this clonotype: One end of the junction does not line up with germline, which may come from a read error. This sequence joins TRBV11-2 and TRBJ2-6; the D gene is possibly TRBD2 (5 bases). The germline V gene encodes CDR1 SGHAT and CDR2 FQNNGV. CDR3 size: 12 residues. The CDR3 region has the DNA TGTGCCAGCAGCGATTCCGGAGGTCTCGATGCTTTC. As protein: CASSDSGGLDAF. Full variable domain (outside the CDR3, taken from reference TRBV11-2 and TRBJ2-6): EAGVAQSPRYKIIEKRQSVAFWCNPISGHATLYWYQQILGQGPKLLIQFQNNGVVDDSQLPKDRFSAERLKGVDSTLKIQPAKLEDSAVYLCASSDSGGLDAFGAGSRLTVL.

This clonotype showed up just a few times. This chain connects TRBV7-6 to TRBJ2-3, with D uncertain. CDR1 and CDR2 (germline): SGHVS, FNYEAQ. V was pared by 10 bases and J by 5 bases, with 16 bases between. The CDR3 length is 13 residues. This CDR3 is CATIPRVGDTQYF. The CDR3 DNA reads TGTGCCACAATCCCCCGGGTTGGAGATACGCAGTATTTT.

The chain has TRBV12-3 or TRBV12-4 and TRBJ2-2, with D possibly being TRBD2 (5 bases). This CDR3 is 14 amino acids long. V lost 7 bases, J lost 5 bases, and 14 bases lay in between. CDR3 coding DNA: TGTGCCAGCACCCATCCCCGGGGTACCGGGGAGCTGTTTTTT. It codes for CASTHPRGTGELFF.

The chain joins TRBV2 to TRBJ2-5; D is undetermined. The CDR3 runs 15 residues. V was trimmed by 11 bases and J by 0 bases, leaving 19 bases between them. CDR1 is SNHLY, CDR2 FYNNEI, per germline. CDR3 residues: CAWSPGTSNQETQYF. Here the CDR3 DNA reads TGTGCCTGGAGCCCCGGAACGTCCAACCAAGAGACCCAGTACTTC.

The V and J genes are TRBV20-1 and TRBJ1-1; D not certain. The CDR3 contains 13 residues. Germline assignment: CDR1 DFQATT and CDR2 SNEGSKA (reference sequence). CDR3 region: CSAWLMGLGEAFF. The DNA for the CDR3 is TGCAGCGCTTGGTTGATGGGCCTTGGGGAAGCTTTCTTT.